The present TCR beta chain was sequenced within a study of cytomegalovirus exposure and HLA in healthy donors. Points from the study as a whole: Follow-up analysis found HLA locus-dependent TCR association rates, highest for DRB1 and lowest for HLA-C.

With 5 bases removed from V and 7 bases from J, the gap between germline ends came to 9 bases. The length of the CDR3 is 12 residues. Germline V gene data show CDR1 as SEHNR and CDR2 as FQNEAQ (reference sequence). A word on this clone: What it recognizes is unknown.

The PCR was carried out with 60 Vbeta primers and 13 Jbeta primers. The repertoire was sequenced with immunoSEQ multiplex PCR; TCRdb's copy has only in-frame clones and lacks some. The sample table sets out under 200,000 clones. The source is a man aged 25-45 years in good health and CMV-seronegative. The rearrangement uses TRBV7-9 and TRBJ1-5; no reliable D call. Sequencing was carried out using PBMCs. In DNA, the CDR3 is TGTGCCAGCAGCCTTGACGGGCAGCCCCAGCATTTT. Protein: CASSLDGQPQHF. Looking up the rest from reference TRBV7-9 and TRBJ1-5 gives the full variable domain: DTGVSQNPRHKITKRGQNVTFRCDPISEHNRLYWYRQTLGQGPEFLTYFQNEAQLEKSRLLSDRFSAERPKGSFSTLEIQRTEQGDSAMYLCASSLDGQPQHFGDGTRLSIL.